This is a list of T cell receptor beta chains from one sample in a study of blood T cell repertoires in COVID-19. Using immunoSEQ multiplex PCR, the repertoire was profiled, and TCRdb retains in-frame clones only, with some absent. The repertoire has around 170,000 clones, 88% of them found once; the top ten carry more than 25%. Sample: peripheral blood. The origin of the receptors is a man aged 55 to 69 with acute or convalescent COVID-19. The CDR3 runs from the conserved cysteine through the conserved F or W. D genes are given only for firm matches. Not all rows give a size; the values are once, few, many and, for expanded clones, a class.

CDR3 DNA,CDR3 protein,V gene,D gene,clone size,J gene
TGTGCCAGCAGATCGGACAGGGGGGGCACTGAAGCTTTCTTT,CASRSDRGGTEAFF,TRBV11-3,TRBD1,-,TRBJ1-1
TGCAGTGCTAGTGCAGGGGGCAGCTATGGCTACACCTTC,CSASAGGSYGYTF,TRBV20-1,TRBD1,-,TRBJ1-2
TGTGCCAGCAGCTTACAGGGGACAGATACGCAGTATTTT,CASSLQGTDTQYF,TRBV5-6,TRBD1,-,TRBJ2-3
TGTGCCAGCAGCCCATGGGACAGGGTTGTTAATGGCTACACCTTC,CASSPWDRVVNGYTF,TRBV27,TRBD1,-,TRBJ1-2
TGCGCCAGCAGCTTCCAGGAAGGCAATGAGCAGTTCTTC,CASSFQEGNEQFF,TRBV5-1,-,-,TRBJ2-1
TGTGCCAGCAGTCCGACCGGGACAGGGAACCAAGAGACCCAGTACTTC,CASSPTGTGNQETQYF,TRBV6-2/TRBV6-3,TRBD1,-,TRBJ2-5
TGTGCCAGCAGTCGGGGACAGGGGGTAAACACCATATATTTT,CASSRGQGVNTIYF,TRBV6-6,TRBD1,-,TRBJ1-3
TGTGCCAGCACCTGGCGGGAGACCCAGTACTTC,CASTWRETQYF,TRBV2,-,-,TRBJ2-5
TGTGCCAGCAGCCCCGGGACAGGGCTAGTCTATGGCTACACCTTC,CASSPGTGLVYGYTF,TRBV9,TRBD1,-,TRBJ1-2
TGTGCCAGCAGCTTACGGTTGGCGAAGACAGGGAACACCGGGGAGCTGTTTTTT,CASSLRLAKTGNTGELFF,TRBV11-2,-,-,TRBJ2-2
TGTGCCAGCAGCTATAAACAGGGGGGGAACACTGAAGCTTTCTTT,CASSYKQGGNTEAFF,TRBV6-1,TRBD1,-,TRBJ1-1
TGTGCCAGCAGTTACTCGGACAGCTCCTACGAGCAGTACTTC,CASSYSDSSYEQYF,TRBV6-5,-,-,TRBJ2-7
TGTGCCAGTGCGCCTGAAGCGGGTAACACTGAAGCTTTCTTT,CASAPEAGNTEAFF,TRBV19,-,-,TRBJ1-1
TGCAGTGCTGAGGTTGAGGATACGCAGTATTTT,CSAEVEDTQYF,TRBV20-1,-,few,TRBJ2-3
TGTGCCAGCAGCACTTCGGACAGGGGGCACTACAATGAGCAGTTCTTC,CASSTSDRGHYNEQFF,TRBV14,TRBD1,-,TRBJ2-1
TGTGCCAGTAGTAACCGGGATGCAATTAGAGCTTTCTTT,CASSNRDAIRAFF,TRBV19,-,once,TRBJ1-1
TGTGCCAGCTCACCGACAGGAGAGGACTATGGCTACACCTTC,CASSPTGEDYGYTF,TRBV18,-,-,TRBJ1-2
TGTGCCAGCAGCCGAGCACACCCCGGGACAGTAAATTCACCCCTCCACTTT,CASSRAHPGTVNSPLHF,TRBV6-6,TRBD1,-,TRBJ1-6
TGCGCCAGCAGCTTTCAGGGAAAAACCGGGGAGCTGTTTTTT,CASSFQGKTGELFF,TRBV5-1,-,-,TRBJ2-2
TGTGCCACCAGTGAGGGCCACAACACTGAAGCTTTCTTT,CATSEGHNTEAFF,TRBV24-1,-,-,TRBJ1-1